A selection of T cell receptor beta chains follows, all from one sample in a study of lymphopenia after photon versus proton radiotherapy. The table came from immunoSEQ multiplex PCR; TCRdb's copy has only in-frame clones and leaves some out. The data show tens of thousands of clones, approximately 85% seen once. This material consisted of peripheral blood, taken from a patient treated with photon-based radiotherapy. These receptors all stem from a man aged 35-49 years with gastric cancer. Each CDR3 is given with its conserved first and last residue.

v_gene: TRBV7-2
CDR3aa: CASSHTGNTIYF

v_gene: TRBV29-1
CDR3aa: CSVERGQGAVEQYF

v_gene: TRBV20-1
CDR3aa: CSARSGLEAFF

v_gene: TRBV5-8
CDR3aa: CASSLGGTTEAFF

v_gene: TRBV9
CDR3aa: CASSVGSDSGNTIYF

v_gene: TRBV7-2
CDR3aa: CASSSGVGELFF

v_gene: TRBV4-2
CDR3aa: CASSPRAGSSLTNEKLFF

v_gene: TRBV29-1
CDR3aa: CSACLEGAGANVLTF

v_gene: TRBV6-5
CDR3aa: CASSYSMQGEKLFF

v_gene: TRBV4-1
CDR3aa: CASSQGASGGVNEQFF

v_gene: TRBV5-5
CDR3aa: CASSLAGTGVGYGYTF

v_gene: TRBV19
CDR3aa: CASSIAEGANYGYTF

v_gene: TRBV5-6
CDR3aa: CASSLGWGLGEQYF

v_gene: TRBV18
CDR3aa: CASSPGETQYF

v_gene: TRBV10-3
CDR3aa: CAITSRQGYNEQFF

v_gene: TRBV5-1
CDR3aa: CASSLGESGYTF

v_gene: TRBV6-1
CDR3aa: CASSDFLGNTGELFF

v_gene: TRBV18
CDR3aa: CASSPRDQRHSPLHF

v_gene: TRBV11-2
CDR3aa: CASSATGGPRDEQFF

v_gene: TRBV9
CDR3aa: CASSKQTENTGELFF

v_gene: TRBV2
CDR3aa: CASSVGGTGELFF

v_gene: TRBV9
CDR3aa: CASSVASGEGDTQYF

v_gene: TRBV5-1
CDR3aa: CASSPGRTNTGELFF

v_gene: TRBV4-1
CDR3aa: CASSQPSRDRGLYGYTF

v_gene: TRBV4-3
CDR3aa: CASSQGQVYGYTF

v_gene: TRBV11-2
CDR3aa: CASSPPGGGQAFF

v_gene: TRBV7-2
CDR3aa: CASRLTSGGSTGELFF

v_gene: TRBV7-2
CDR3aa: CASSLGQGGYNEQFF

v_gene: TRBV27
CDR3aa: CASSPGQGNQPQHF

v_gene: TRBV6-5
CDR3aa: CASSYSAGGSTEAFF

v_gene: TRBV7-9
CDR3aa: CASMANTEAFF

v_gene: TRBV10-3
CDR3aa: CAISGPGQGMAGYTF

v_gene: TRBV10-3
CDR3aa: CAISERTGGQPQHF

v_gene: TRBV5-1
CDR3aa: CASSSIAGAVYEQYF

v_gene: TRBV7-9
CDR3aa: CASSQTGDGQYF

v_gene: TRBV19
CDR3aa: CASSRQGSNQPQHF

v_gene: TRBV18
CDR3aa: CASSPRQGKGNTEAFF

v_gene: TRBV7-8
CDR3aa: CASSLGSGGQFF

v_gene: TRBV19
CDR3aa: CASSPRTGQGNTEAFF

v_gene: TRBV7-9
CDR3aa: CASSLMSGGRNEQFF

v_gene: TRBV20-1
CDR3aa: CSAAGQSGYTF

v_gene: TRBV5-6
CDR3aa: CASSLSTRNTEAFF

v_gene: TRBV9
CDR3aa: CASSAQLAATSTDTQYF

v_gene: TRBV11-2
CDR3aa: CASSPGFTGELFF

v_gene: TRBV5-1
CDR3aa: CASSAEGTGELFF

v_gene: TRBV27
CDR3aa: CASSLSVGGRSYEQYF

v_gene: TRBV2
CDR3aa: CASSAQNIQYF

v_gene: TRBV18
CDR3aa: CASSPPKEETQYF

v_gene: TRBV6-6
CDR3aa: CASSYGQGGSYGYTF

v_gene: TRBV4-3
CDR3aa: CASSQELAGWTDTQYF

v_gene: TRBV2
CDR3aa: CASTGGWDNSPLHF

v_gene: TRBV10-3
CDR3aa: CAIRLEGNTEAFF

v_gene: TRBV2
CDR3aa: CASSRGTGELFF

v_gene: TRBV4-3
CDR3aa: CASSQTGGGQYF

v_gene: TRBV10-3
CDR3aa: CAISGQGLNTEAFF